This entry features one T cell receptor beta chain sequence. The clone's antigen remains unknown. No base quality information exists; no much larger clone differs at one position. The data belong to a study of OX40 agonist ivuxolimab in advanced cancers. For the wider study: Ivuxolimab was a fully human IgG2 agonistic monoclonal antibody targeting the costimulatory receptor OX40 (CD134). Intravenous ivuxolimab was administered to patients every 2 weeks at six dose levels: 0.01, 0.1, 0.3, 1.5, 3 and 10 mg/kg. Among the roughly 54 dose-escalation patients, 19 had hepatocellular carcinoma, some 15 melanoma, 9 renal cell carcinoma and 9 head and neck cancer. In the dose-escalation cohort, 65% to 90% of patients were male, and the mean age was approximately 60 years, with a range of 23 to 79. Patients were allowed to have had prior anti-PD-1, anti-PD-L1 or anti-CTLA-4 therapy, and approximately 40% of the dose-escalation patients had been treated with checkpoint inhibitors. Three dose-escalation patients achieved partial responses, one with hepatocellular carcinoma and two with cutaneous melanoma. The purpose of peripheral TCRbeta sequencing was to test whether ivuxolimab changed TCR sequence diversity and led to clonal T-cell expansion. The monotherapy dose-escalation portion (N ≈ 57 patients) of the phase I ivuxolimab trial is reported in the paper. The full study reports these points: At doses from 0.1 to 3.0 mg/kg, clonal expansion was seen in both CD4+ and CD8+ blood T cells between baseline and week 6. After ivuxolimab, expanded clones were on average more numerous among CD8+ T cells than among CD4+ T cells. Low levels of normalized T-cell clonal expansion were also seen in some patients who did not respond. The antigen specificity of the peripheral T cells that underwent clonal expansion was not determined. In the 0.1-3.0 mg/kg groups, partial responders had among the lowest normalized peripheral clonal expansion, particularly in CD8+ T cells.

The trial excluded patients who had a history of autoimmune disease or who were on systemic immunosuppression. Peripheral blood for TCR sequencing was collected from all dose cohorts at baseline, on cycle 4 day 1, and on cycle 7 day 1. Samples were obtained from an open-label, multicenter, first-in-human phase I dose-escalation trial of ivuxolimab. Adults with locally advanced or metastatic melanoma, renal cell, hepatocellular, or head and neck squamous cell carcinoma were enrolled in the trial. Before TCR sequencing, CD4+ T cells and CD8+ T cells from peripheral blood were sorted into separate populations. Genomic DNA was isolated from the sorted cells so that the TCRbeta CDR3 region could be sequenced. The immunoSEQ Assay was used for sequencing of TCRbeta CDR3 regions. This immuneACCESS table, as held by TCRdb, lists in-frame sequences with V and J called but not all clones. Of the missing ones, under half trace to an unresolved V gene in checked studies; the others have no known cause. This sample gives roughly 80,000 clones in total; 65% to 90% of them show up just once. The ten top clones hold approximately 0.63% of the sample.

The sequence came from an adult with an advanced solid tumor such as melanoma, head and neck, liver or kidney cancer. Source: CD4+ or CD8+ T cells sorted from blood, taken in a trial of the OX40 agonist ivuxolimab.

The sequence in DNA is TGTGCCAGCAGCTTGAATCACTCACCGAGGAGCAATCAGCCCCAGCATTTT. Its translation reads: CASSLNHSPRSNQPQHF. The receptor chain draws on TRBV5-5 and TRBJ1-5; no D gene is confidently identified. V lost 1 base and J lost 1 base; the stretch between them is 15 bases long. From cysteine to phenylalanine, the CDR3 is 17 amino acids long. Of all the DNA, just the CDR3 is kept, 51 bases in frame from base 1. The germline V gene (reference sequence) yields SGHKS for CDR1 and YYEKEE for CDR2.